This T cell receptor (beta chain) was retrieved from a study of early T cells in non-severe SARS-CoV-2 infection. Across the study: Investigators sequenced bulk RNA drawn from unsorted whole blood, and chains remained unpaired.

This clonotype was observed a few times. Molecules of cDNA were individually given unique molecular identifiers that were attached to them. TCRdb redid the calling of the 5' RACE reads with MiXCR, one entry per CDR3 protein. The sample shows 95,000 to 150,000 distinct CDR3 sequences, about 15% of them seen only once. Trimming removed 3 bases from V and 1 base from J, with 6 bases in between. The germline CDR1 and CDR2 sequences are SEHNR and FQNEAQ (reference sequence). The CDR3 is 14 amino acids. Sequenced input: whole blood. V usage is TRBV7-9 and J usage is TRBJ1-4; D ambiguous. This clonotype was sampled from an adult who was a healthcare worker with PCR-confirmed SARS-CoV-2 infection or an uninfected control (not recorded which). The CDR3, as DNA: TGTGCCAGCAGCTTCAGGATAACTAATGAAAAACTGTTTTTT. Translating gives CASSFRITNEKLFF. Combining the CDR3 with reference TRBV7-9 and TRBJ1-4 gives the whole variable domain DTGVSQNPRHKITKRGQNVTFRCDPISEHNRLYWYRQTLGQGPEFLTYFQNEAQLEKSRLLSDRFSAERPKGSFSTLEIQRTEQGDSAMYLCASSFRITNEKLFFGSGTQLSVL.